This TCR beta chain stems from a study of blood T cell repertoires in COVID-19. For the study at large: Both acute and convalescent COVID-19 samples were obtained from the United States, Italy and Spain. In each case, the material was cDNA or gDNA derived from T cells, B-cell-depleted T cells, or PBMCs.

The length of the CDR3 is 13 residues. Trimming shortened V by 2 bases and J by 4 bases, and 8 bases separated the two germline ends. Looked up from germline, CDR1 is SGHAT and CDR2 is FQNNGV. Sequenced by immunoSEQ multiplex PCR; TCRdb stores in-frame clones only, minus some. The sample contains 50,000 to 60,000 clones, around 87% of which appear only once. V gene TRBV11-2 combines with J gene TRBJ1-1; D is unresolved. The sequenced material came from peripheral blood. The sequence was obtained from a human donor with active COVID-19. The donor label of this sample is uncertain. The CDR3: CASSLTGFTEAFF. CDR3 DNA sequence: TGTGCCAGCAGCTTAACCGGGTTCACTGAAGCTTTCTTT.